The rows below give T cell receptor beta chains drawn from one sample of a study of blood T cell repertoires in COVID-19. Sequenced by immunoSEQ multiplex PCR; TCRdb stores in-frame clones only, minus some. The data contain 110,000 to 150,000 clones, 70% to 90% of them singletons. The sample comprised peripheral blood. These receptors originate from a woman between 45 and 65 years old with acute or convalescent COVID-19. Each CDR3 is given with its conserved first and last residue. D genes are given only for firm matches. Part of the rows lack a size; the others show once, few, many or a class for expanded clones.

j_call v_call clone_size d_call cdr3_nt cdr3_aa
TRBJ2-1 TRBV30 few - TGTGCCTGGAGTCCCACTACCAATGAGCAGTTCTTC CAWSPTTNEQFF
TRBJ1-3 TRBV11-2 - - TGTGCCAGCACCCCATGGGGGGGGTCTGGAAACACCATATATTTT CASTPWGGSGNTIYF
TRBJ2-3 TRBV6-2/TRBV6-3 - - TGTGCCAGCAGTTACTTAAATGTGGGGGCCACAGATACGCAGTATTTT CASSYLNVGATDTQYF
TRBJ1-2 TRBV7-2 - - TGTGCCAGCACCCCGGGGGGGGACGCAAGGGACTCGGGCTACACCTTC CASTPGGDARDSGYTF
TRBJ1-6 TRBV18 - TRBD1 TGTGCCAGCTCACCGGATAGCAGCTTGGTGGTGAAAGGGACAGCTTTAATTACGGGCCTCCACTTT CASSPDSSLVVKGTALITGLHF
TRBJ2-5 TRBV2 - - TGTGCCAGCTCTATACAGGGACCGGAGTCCACCCAGTACTTC CASSIQGPESTQYF
TRBJ1-2 TRBV4-1 - TRBD1 TGCGCCAGCAGCCAAGATCAATCGGGACAGAGACCCTATGGCTACACCTTC CASSQDQSGQRPYGYTF
TRBJ2-3 TRBV11-3 - - TGTGCCCGCAGCTCAGGCGGCACAGATACGCAGTATTTT CARSSGGTDTQYF
TRBJ2-1 TRBV29-1 - - TGCAGCGTCGGACTAACCGACAATGAGCAGTTCTTC CSVGLTDNEQFF
TRBJ1-4 TRBV7-9 once - TGTGCCAGCAGCTTGGCTATTACCGGGGGATCTGGATGGAAACTGTTTTTT CASSLAITGGSGWKLFF
TRBJ2-1 TRBV5-5 few TRBD1 TGTGCCAGCAGCACACAGGGGGCCTCGGGCTATGAGCAGTTCTTC CASSTQGASGYEQFF
TRBJ2-5 TRBV6-4 - - TGTGCCAGCAGTGAACAGGCGGAAGAGACCCAGTACTTC CASSEQAEETQYF
TRBJ2-3 TRBV18 - - TGTGCCAGCTCACCCACACCGCCCCCAGATACGCAGTATTTT CASSPTPPPDTQYF
TRBJ1-5 TRBV6-1 - TRBD1 TGTGCCAGCAGTGAAAAGGGACAGCTAAATCAGCCCCAGCATTTT CASSEKGQLNQPQHF
TRBJ1-6 TRBV6-2/TRBV6-3 - TRBD1 TGTGCCAGCAGTTATCGGACAGGCGTTAATTCACCCCTCCACTTT CASSYRTGVNSPLHF
TRBJ1-3 TRBV24-1 - TRBD1 TGTGCCACCAGTGACATGACAGGGAGCGACTCTGGAAACACCATATATTTT CATSDMTGSDSGNTIYF
TRBJ2-1 TRBV4-1 - - TGCGCCAGCAGCCAAGAACGGCTTATAAGGGGCGATGAGCAGTTCTTC CASSQERLIRGDEQFF
TRBJ2-3 TRBV5-1 - - TGCGCCAGCAGCTTCAGGGACACAGATACGCAGTATTTT CASSFRDTDTQYF
TRBJ2-5 TRBV5-4 - - TGTGCCAGCACCCAACAGGGACCGGGGCAAGAGACCCAGTACTTC CASTQQGPGQETQYF
TRBJ1-5 TRBV7-2 - - TGTGCCAGCAGCTCGGGGTTCGATCAGCCCCAGCATTTT CASSSGFDQPQHF
TRBJ2-1 TRBV11-1 - - TGTGCCAGCAGCCCTAACAATGAGCAGTTCTTC CASSPNNEQFF
TRBJ2-7 TRBV6-5 - TRBD1 TGTGCCAGCAGTTATTCTGGACAGGGGGCGGGGGAGCAGTACTTC CASSYSGQGAGEQYF
TRBJ2-7 TRBV28 once - TGTGCCACCACGGGGAATTACGAGCAGTACTTC CATTGNYEQYF
TRBJ1-3 TRBV6-6 - - TGTGCCAGCAGTCGAACAGGGTCCAGCTCTGGAAACACCATATATTTT CASSRTGSSSGNTIYF
TRBJ1-1 TRBV6-5 few - TGTGCCAGCAGTTACTCGGGGGGGACTGAAGCTTTCTTT CASSYSGGTEAFF
TRBJ1-4 TRBV2 - - TGTGCCAGCAGTGCCACGAAGGGGGTCGGTGAAAAACTGTTTTTT CASSATKGVGEKLFF
TRBJ1-1 TRBV29-1 - - TGCAGCGTTATATACAGGGAAGCTTTCTTT CSVIYREAFF
TRBJ1-5 TRBV19 - - TGTGCCAGTAGTATAGTCCAGGGGCCCCAGCATTTT CASSIVQGPQHF
TRBJ1-3 TRBV12-3/TRBV12-4 - - TGTGGAGGTGGTTCCGGTGGAAACACCATATATTTT CGGGSGGNTIYF
TRBJ1-1 TRBV24-1 - - TGTGCCACGGGGACACTGAACACTGAAGCTTTCTTT CATGTLNTEAFF
TRBJ1-2 TRBV5-1 - - TGCGCCAGCAGCTTTTTGACAGACTATGGCTACACCTTC CASSFLTDYGYTF
TRBJ2-3 TRBV18 once - TGTGCCAGCTCACCTGCCCGATCAGGCACAGATACGCAGTATTTT CASSPARSGTDTQYF
TRBJ2-1 TRBV2 - TRBD2 TGTGCCAGCAGTACAGGGACTAGCGGGGAATCTTTTTACTACAATGAGCAGTTCTTC CASSTGTSGESFYYNEQFF
TRBJ1-1 TRBV21-1 - - TGTGCCAGCAGCAAAGACTACAGAACAGGGAACACTGAAGCTTTCTTT CASSKDYRTGNTEAFF
TRBJ1-6 TRBV6-6 - TRBD1 TGTGCCAGCAGTCGGACAGGGGTTGAGCCCTATAATTCACCCCTCCACTTT CASSRTGVEPYNSPLHF
TRBJ2-1 TRBV20-1 once TRBD2 TGCAGTGCTAGTCCTAAACTAGCGGGCGGGGGTGAGCAGTTCTTC CSASPKLAGGGEQFF
TRBJ1-1 TRBV18 - TRBD1 TGTGCCAGCTCACCGGGACAGGGGTACACTGAAGCTTTCTTT CASSPGQGYTEAFF
TRBJ2-6 TRBV9 - - TGTGCCAGCAGCCTCAGAGGGGCCAACGTCCTGACTTTC CASSLRGANVLTF
TRBJ1-5 TRBV7-9 - - TGTGCCAGCAGCCCGCTAGGCGACCTCAATCAGCCCCAGCATTTT CASSPLGDLNQPQHF
TRBJ2-3 TRBV6-5 - - TGTGCCAGCAGTTCGACGGGTGACGCAGATACGCAGTATTTT CASSSTGDADTQYF
TRBJ1-5 TRBV3-1/TRBV3-2 - - TGTGCCAGCAGCCCCCCAGGACGGGGTCAGCCCCAGCATTTT CASSPPGRGQPQHF
TRBJ2-3 TRBV5-1 - - TGCGCCAGCAGCTTGGATGTTAGCGCAGATACGCAGTATTTT CASSLDVSADTQYF
TRBJ1-6 TRBV27 - - TGTGCCAGCAGTTCACGTACATCACCCCTCCACTTT CASSSRTSPLHF
TRBJ1-1 TRBV6-2/TRBV6-3 few - TGTGCCAGCAGTTACGCAGAGAACACTGAAGCTTTCTTT CASSYAENTEAFF
TRBJ1-1 TRBV18 - TRBD1 TGTGCCAGCTCACCTAACAGGGGGCGAACTGAAGCTTTCTTT CASSPNRGRTEAFF
TRBJ1-1 TRBV9 - - TGTGCCAGCAATGGCCGTTACAACACTGAAGCTTTCTTT CASNGRYNTEAFF